This paragraph reports one T cell receptor (beta chain). Original processing methods: Amplification of reference gene primers was used by the study to estimate nucleated cell counts. Here immunoSEQ multiplex PCR was the method, and the copy in TCRdb shows in-frame clones only, minus some. The DNA was the basis for D and trimming; V, J and clone size are from that table. The sample has about 100,000 clones, roughly 80% seen once; the top ten hold roughly 12%. This entry comes from a study of blood T cell repertoires in COVID-19. Turning to the study itself: Nucleic acid was either cDNA or gDNA, and it came from T cells, B-cell-depleted T cells, or PBMCs.

This CDR3 spans 15 amino acids. Germline assignment: CDR1 LNHDA and CDR2 SQIVND (reference sequence). V dropped 3 bases and J dropped 0 bases, with 9 bases sitting between them. The sequence derives from a woman aged 70-85 years with acute or convalescent COVID-19. V and J are TRBV19 and TRBJ2-4, with a possible D match to TRBD2 (6 bases). The sample was peripheral blood. The CDR3 nucleotides read TGTGCCAGTAGTATTGGGACTGTAGCCAAAAACATTCAGTACTTC. Protein: CASSIGTVAKNIQYF.